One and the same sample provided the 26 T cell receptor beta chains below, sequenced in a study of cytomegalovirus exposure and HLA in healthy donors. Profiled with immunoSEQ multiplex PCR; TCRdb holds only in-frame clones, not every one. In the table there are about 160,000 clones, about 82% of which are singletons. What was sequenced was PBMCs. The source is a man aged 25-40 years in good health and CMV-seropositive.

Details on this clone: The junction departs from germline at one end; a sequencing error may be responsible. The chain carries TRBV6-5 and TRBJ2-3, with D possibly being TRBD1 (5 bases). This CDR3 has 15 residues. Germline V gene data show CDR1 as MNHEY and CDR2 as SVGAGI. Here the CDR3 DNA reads TGTGCCAGCAGTTACTCAGGGGTCCTCACAAATACGCAGTATTTT. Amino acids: CASSYSGVLTNTQYF.

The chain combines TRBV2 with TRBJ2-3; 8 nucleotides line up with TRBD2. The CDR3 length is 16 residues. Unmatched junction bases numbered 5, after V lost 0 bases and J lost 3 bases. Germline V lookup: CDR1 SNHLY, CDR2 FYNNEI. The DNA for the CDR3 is TGTGCCAGCAGTGAAGCGCGGGCTAGCGGGACAGATACGCAGTATTTT. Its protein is CASSEARASGTDTQYF. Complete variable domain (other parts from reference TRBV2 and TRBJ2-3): EPEVTQTPSHQVTQMGQEVILRCVPISNHLYFYWYRQILGQKVEFLVSFYNNEISEKSEIFDDQFSVERPDGSNFTLKIRSTKLEDSAMYFCASSEARASGTDTQYFGPGTRLTVL.

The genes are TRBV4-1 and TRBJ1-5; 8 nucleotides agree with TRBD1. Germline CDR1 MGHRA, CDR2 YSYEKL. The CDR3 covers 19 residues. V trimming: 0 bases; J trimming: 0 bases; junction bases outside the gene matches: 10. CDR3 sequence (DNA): TGCGCCAGCAGCCAAGATTGGATTGGACAGGGCAATAGCAATCAGCCCCAGCATTTT. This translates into CASSQDWIGQGNSNQPQHF.

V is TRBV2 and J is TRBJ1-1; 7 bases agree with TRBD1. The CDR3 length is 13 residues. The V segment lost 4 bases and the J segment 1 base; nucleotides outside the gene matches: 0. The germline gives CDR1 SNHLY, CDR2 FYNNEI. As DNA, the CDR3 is TGTGCCAGCAGTGGGGACAGGAACACTGAAGCTTTCTTT. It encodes CASSGDRNTEAFF.

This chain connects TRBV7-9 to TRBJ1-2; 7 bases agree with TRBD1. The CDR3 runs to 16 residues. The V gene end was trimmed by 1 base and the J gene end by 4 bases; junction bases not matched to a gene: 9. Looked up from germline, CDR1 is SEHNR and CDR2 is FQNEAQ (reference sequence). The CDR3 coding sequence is TGTGCCAGCAGCTTAGAACAGCCAGGGGGAATCTATGGCTACACCTTC. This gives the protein CASSLEQPGGIYGYTF. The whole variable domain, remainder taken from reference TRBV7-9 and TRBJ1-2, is DTGVSQNPRHKITKRGQNVTFRCDPISEHNRLYWYRQTLGQGPEFLTYFQNEAQLEKSRLLSDRFSAERPKGSFSTLEIQRTEQGDSAMYLCASSLEQPGGIYGYTFGSGTRLTVV.

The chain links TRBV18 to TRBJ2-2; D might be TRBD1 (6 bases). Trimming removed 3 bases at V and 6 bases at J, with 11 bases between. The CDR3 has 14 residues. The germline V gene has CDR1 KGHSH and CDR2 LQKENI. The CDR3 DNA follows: TGTGCCAGCTCACCTCTGAAGGGGGCCGGGGAGCTGTTTTTT. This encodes CASSPLKGAGELFF. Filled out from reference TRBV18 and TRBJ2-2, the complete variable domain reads NAGVMQNPRHLVRRRGQEARLRCSPMKGHSHVYWYRQLPEEGLKFMVYLQKENIIDESGMPKERFSAEFPKEGPSILRIQQVVRGDSAAYFCASSPLKGAGELFFGEGSRLTVL.

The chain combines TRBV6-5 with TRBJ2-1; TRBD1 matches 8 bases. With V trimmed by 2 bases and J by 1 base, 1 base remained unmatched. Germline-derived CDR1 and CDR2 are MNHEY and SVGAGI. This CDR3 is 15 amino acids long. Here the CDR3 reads CASSYGQGSYNEQFF. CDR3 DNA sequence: TGTGCCAGCAGTTACGGACAGGGATCCTACAATGAGCAGTTCTTC.

In DNA, the CDR3 is TGTGCCAGCAGCTTGGGGGGGGGCCCCACCGGGGAGCTGTTTTTT. This gives the protein CASSLGGGPTGELFF. The chain uses TRBV5-6 and TRBJ2-2; D might be TRBD2 (7 bases). The CDR3 consists of 15 residues. The germline gives CDR1 SGHDT, CDR2 YYEEEE. The germline V and J ends were trimmed by 0 bases and 4 bases, with 10 bases remaining between them.

As DNA, the CDR3 is TGCAGCGTTGAGGGGGGGGCCGATGAGCAGTTCTTC. It specifies CSVEGGADEQFF. V gene TRBV29-1 combines with J gene TRBJ2-1; a possible D gene is TRBD2 (7 bases). Germline V lookup: CDR1 SQVTM, CDR2 ANQGSEA. CDR3 size: 12 residues. Trimming took off 3 bases at V and 8 bases at J, with 11 bases between the two ends.

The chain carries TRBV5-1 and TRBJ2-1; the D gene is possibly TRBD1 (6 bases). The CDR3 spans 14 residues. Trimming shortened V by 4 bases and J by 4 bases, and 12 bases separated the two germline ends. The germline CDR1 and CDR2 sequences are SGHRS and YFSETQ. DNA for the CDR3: TGCGCCAGCAGCCAGGGGTCTCCTTACAATGAGCAGTTCTTC. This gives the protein CASSQGSPYNEQFF.

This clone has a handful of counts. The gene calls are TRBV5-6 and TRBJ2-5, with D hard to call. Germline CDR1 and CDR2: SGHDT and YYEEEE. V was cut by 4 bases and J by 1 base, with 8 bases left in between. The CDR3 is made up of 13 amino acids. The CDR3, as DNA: TGTGCCAGCAGCCAAGCGCGCCAAGAGACCCAGTACTTC. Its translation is CASSQARQETQYF. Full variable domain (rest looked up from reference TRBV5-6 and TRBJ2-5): DAGVTQSPTHLIKTRGQQVTLRCSPKSGHDTVSWYQQALGQGPQFIFQYYEEEERQRGNFPDRFSGHQFPNYSSELNVNALLLGDSALYLCASSQARQETQYFGPGTRLLVL.

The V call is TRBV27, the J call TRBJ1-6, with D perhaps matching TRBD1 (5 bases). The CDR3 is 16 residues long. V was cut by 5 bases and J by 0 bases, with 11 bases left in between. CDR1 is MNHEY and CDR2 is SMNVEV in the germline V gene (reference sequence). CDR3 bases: TGTGCCAGCAGTATCCGGGGGGTCTCCTATAATTCACCCCTCCACTTT. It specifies CASSIRGVSYNSPLHF.

The CDR3 coding sequence is TGCAGCGTTGAATATAATGAAAAACTGTTTTTT. Translated, it gives CSVEYNEKLFF. This chain joins TRBV29-1 and TRBJ1-4; D unclear. CDR1 and CDR2 (germline): SQVTM, ANQGSEA. V gave up 2 bases and J gave up 4 bases, with 2 bases separating them. The CDR3 runs to 11 residues.

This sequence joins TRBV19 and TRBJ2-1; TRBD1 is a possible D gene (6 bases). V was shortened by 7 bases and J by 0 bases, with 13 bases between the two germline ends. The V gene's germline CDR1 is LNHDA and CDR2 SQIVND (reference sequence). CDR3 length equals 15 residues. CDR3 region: CASIAGTTSYNEQFF. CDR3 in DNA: TGTGCCAGTATCGCCGGGACAACCTCCTACAATGAGCAGTTCTTC.

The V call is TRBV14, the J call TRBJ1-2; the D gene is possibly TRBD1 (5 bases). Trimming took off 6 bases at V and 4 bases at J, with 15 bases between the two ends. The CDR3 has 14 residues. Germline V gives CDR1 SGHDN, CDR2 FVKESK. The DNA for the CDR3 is TGTGCCAGCAGTCCTCAGACAGCCCTCTATGGCTACACCTTC. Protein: CASSPQTALYGYTF.

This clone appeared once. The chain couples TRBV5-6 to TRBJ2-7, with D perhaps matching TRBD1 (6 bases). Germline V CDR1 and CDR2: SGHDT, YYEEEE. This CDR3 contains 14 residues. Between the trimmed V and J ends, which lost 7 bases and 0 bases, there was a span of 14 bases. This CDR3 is CASEEGDHSYEQYF. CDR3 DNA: TGTGCCAGCGAAGAGGGGGACCACTCCTACGAGCAGTACTTC.

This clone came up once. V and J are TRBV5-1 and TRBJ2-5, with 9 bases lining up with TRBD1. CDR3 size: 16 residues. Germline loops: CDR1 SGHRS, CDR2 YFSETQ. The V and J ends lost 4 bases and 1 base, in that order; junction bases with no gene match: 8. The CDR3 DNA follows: TGCGCCAGCAGCCGATGGACAGGGGACCTCCAAGAGACCCAGTACTTC. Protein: CASSRWTGDLQETQYF. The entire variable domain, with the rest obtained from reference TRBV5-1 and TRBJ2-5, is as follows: KAGVTQTPRYLIKTRGQQVTLSCSPISGHRSVSWYQQTPGQGLQFLFEYFSETQRNKGNFPGRFSGRQFSNSRSEMNVSTLELGDSALYLCASSRWTGDLQETQYFGPGTRLLVL.

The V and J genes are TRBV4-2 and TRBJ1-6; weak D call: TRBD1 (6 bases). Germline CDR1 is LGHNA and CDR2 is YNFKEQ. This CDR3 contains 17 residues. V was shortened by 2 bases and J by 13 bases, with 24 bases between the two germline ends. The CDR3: CASSQKGGAGTRVPLHF. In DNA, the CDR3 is TGTGCCAGCAGCCAAAAAGGGGGGGCGGGCACTCGGGTCCCCCTCCACTTT.

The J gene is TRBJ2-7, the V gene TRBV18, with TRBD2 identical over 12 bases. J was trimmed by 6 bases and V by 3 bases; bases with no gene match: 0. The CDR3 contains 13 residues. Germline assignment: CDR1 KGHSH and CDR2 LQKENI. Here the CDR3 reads CASSPGLAGEQYF. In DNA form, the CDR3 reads TGTGCCAGCTCACCGGGACTAGCGGGCGAGCAGTACTTC.

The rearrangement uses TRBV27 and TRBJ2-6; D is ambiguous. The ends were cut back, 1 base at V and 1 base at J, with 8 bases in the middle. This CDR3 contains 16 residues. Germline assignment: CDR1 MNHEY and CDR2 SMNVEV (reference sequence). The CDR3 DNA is TGTGCCAGCAGTTTATACTCAATTTCTGGGGCCAACGTCCTGACTTTC. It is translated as CASSLYSISGANVLTF.

DNA of the CDR3: TGTGCCAGCAGAGTCGGACAACCGAAACCTCCTATCGATGGCTACACCTTC. Translation gives CASRVGQPKPPIDGYTF. The gene calls are TRBV6-4 and TRBJ1-2, with TRBD1 as a possible D gene (5 bases). This CDR3 spans 17 amino acids. Germline V CDR1 and CDR2: MRHNA, SNTAGT. Trimming removed 6 bases at V and 6 bases at J, with 26 bases between.

The CDR3 here is CASSLDGDTYGYTF. The CDR3 nucleotides read TGTGCCAGCTCACTCGACGGGGACACCTATGGCTACACCTTC. This chain links TRBV18 with TRBJ1-2, with D possibly TRBD1 on 6 matching bases. The V gene's germline CDR1 is KGHSH and CDR2 LQKENI. Trimming pared 4 bases from V and 4 bases from J, leaving 13 bases between. The CDR3 runs 14 residues.

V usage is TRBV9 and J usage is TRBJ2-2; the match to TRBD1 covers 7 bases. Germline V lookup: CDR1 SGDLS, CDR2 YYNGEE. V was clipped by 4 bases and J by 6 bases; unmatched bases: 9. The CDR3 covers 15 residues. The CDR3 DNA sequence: TGTGCCAGCAGCCCCATCAGGGGGACCGCCGGGGAGCTGTTTTTT. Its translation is CASSPIRGTAGELFF.

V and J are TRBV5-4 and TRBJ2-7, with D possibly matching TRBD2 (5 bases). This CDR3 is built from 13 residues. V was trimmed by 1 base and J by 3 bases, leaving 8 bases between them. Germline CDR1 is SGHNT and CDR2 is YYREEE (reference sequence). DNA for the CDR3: TGTGCCAGCAGCTTGAGAGGGTACTACGAGCAGTACTTC. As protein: CASSLRGYYEQYF. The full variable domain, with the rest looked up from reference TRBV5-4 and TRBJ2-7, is ETGVTQSPTHLIKTRGQQVTLRCSSQSGHNTVSWYQQALGQGPQFIFQYYREEENGRGNFPPRFSGLQFPNYSSELNVNALELDDSALYLCASSLRGYYEQYFGPGTRLTVT.

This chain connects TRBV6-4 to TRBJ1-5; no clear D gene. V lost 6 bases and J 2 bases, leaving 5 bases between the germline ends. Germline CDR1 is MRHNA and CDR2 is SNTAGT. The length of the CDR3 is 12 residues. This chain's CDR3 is CASSRGNQPQHF. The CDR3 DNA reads TGTGCCAGCAGCCGCGGCAATCAGCCCCAGCATTTT.

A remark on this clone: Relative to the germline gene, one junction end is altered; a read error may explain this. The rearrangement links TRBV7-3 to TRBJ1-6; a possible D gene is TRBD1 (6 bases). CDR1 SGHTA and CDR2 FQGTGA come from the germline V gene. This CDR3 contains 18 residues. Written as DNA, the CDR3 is TGTGCCAGCAGCCTAACGGGGGCGGGGGGGACTGCTAATTCACCCCTCCACTTT. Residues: CASSLTGAGGTANSPLHF.